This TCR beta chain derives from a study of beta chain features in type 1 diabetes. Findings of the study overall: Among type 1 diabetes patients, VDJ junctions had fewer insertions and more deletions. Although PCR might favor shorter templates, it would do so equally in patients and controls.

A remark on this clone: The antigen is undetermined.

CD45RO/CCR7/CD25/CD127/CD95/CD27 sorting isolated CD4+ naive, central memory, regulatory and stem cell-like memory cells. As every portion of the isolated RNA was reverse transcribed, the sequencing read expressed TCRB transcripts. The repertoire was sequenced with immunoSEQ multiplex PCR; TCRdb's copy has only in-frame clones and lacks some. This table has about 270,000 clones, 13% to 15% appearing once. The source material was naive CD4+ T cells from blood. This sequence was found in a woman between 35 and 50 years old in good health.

CDR3 amino acids: CASMTGGSPYGYTF. The DNA of the CDR3 is TGTGCCAGTATGACAGGGGGCTCGCCCTATGGCTACACCTTC. The V and J genes are TRBV5-4 and TRBJ1-2, with TRBD1 matching 10 bases. V shed 8 bases, J shed 4 bases, and the junction held 8 bases outside the gene matches. The CDR3 sequence is 14 residues long. Germline V gene lookup returns CDR1 SGHNT and CDR2 YYREEE (reference sequence).